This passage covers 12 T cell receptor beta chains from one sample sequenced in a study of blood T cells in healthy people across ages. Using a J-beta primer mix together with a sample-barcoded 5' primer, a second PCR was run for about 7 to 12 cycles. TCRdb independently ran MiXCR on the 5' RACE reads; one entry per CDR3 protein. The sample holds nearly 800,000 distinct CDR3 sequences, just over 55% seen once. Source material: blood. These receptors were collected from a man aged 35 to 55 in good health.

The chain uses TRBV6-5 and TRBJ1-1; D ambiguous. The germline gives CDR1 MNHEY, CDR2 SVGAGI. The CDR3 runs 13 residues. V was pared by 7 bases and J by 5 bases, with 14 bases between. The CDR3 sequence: CASTENWETEAFF. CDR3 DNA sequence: TGTGCCAGCACTGAAAATTGGGAGACTGAAGCTTTCTTT.

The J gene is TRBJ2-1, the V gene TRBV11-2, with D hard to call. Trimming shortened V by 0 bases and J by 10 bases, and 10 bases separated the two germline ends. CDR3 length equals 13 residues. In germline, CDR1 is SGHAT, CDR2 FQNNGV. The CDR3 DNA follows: TGTGCCAGCAGCTTAGATCTACAGAAGGAGCAGTTCTTC. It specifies CASSLDLQKEQFF.

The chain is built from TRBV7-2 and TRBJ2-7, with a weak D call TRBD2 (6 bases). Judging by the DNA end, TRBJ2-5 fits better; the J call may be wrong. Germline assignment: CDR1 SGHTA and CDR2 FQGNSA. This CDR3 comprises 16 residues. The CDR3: CASSVQYGGLAETQYF. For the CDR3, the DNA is TGTGCCAGCAGCGTACAATACGGGGGACTGGCAGAGACCCAGTACTTC.

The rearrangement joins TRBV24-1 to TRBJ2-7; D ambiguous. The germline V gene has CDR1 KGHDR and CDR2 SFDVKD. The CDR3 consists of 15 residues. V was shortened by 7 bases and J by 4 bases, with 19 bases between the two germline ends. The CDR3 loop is CATRVPAGGYYEQYF. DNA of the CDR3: TGTGCCACCAGGGTACCCGCTGGCGGATATTACGAGCAGTACTTC.

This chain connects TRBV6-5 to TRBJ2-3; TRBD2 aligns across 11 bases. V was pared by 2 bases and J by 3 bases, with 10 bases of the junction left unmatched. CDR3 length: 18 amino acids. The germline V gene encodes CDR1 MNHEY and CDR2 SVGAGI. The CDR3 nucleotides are TGTGCCAGCAGTTACGGTCTTAGCGGGAGGGAGGGTACAGATACGCAGTATTTT. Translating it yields CASSYGLSGREGTDTQYF.

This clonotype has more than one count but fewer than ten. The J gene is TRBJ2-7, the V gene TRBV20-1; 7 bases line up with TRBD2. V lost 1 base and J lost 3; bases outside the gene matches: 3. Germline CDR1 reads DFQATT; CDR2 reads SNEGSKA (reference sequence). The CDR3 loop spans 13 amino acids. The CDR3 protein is CSARGSSGYEQYF. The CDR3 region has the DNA TGCAGTGCTAGAGGGTCTAGCGGCTACGAGCAGTACTTC.

The CDR3 DNA is TGCAGCGTGCTGACGCAAGGGACAGTCTCCTACGAGCAGTACTTC. Its translation is CSVLTQGTVSYEQYF. The chain employs TRBV29-1 and TRBJ2-7, with 7 bases matching TRBD1. With V trimmed by 6 bases and J by 0 bases, 11 bases remained unmatched. Germline-derived CDR1 and CDR2 are SQVTM and ANQGSEA. There are 15 residues in the CDR3.

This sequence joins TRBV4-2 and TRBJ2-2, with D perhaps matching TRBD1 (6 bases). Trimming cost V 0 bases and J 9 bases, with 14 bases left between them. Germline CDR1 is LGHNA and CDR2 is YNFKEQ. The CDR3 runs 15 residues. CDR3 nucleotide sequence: TGTGCCAGCAGCCAAGAGGGGGCTAGTAGGTGGGAGCTGTTTTTT. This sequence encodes CASSQEGASRWELFF.

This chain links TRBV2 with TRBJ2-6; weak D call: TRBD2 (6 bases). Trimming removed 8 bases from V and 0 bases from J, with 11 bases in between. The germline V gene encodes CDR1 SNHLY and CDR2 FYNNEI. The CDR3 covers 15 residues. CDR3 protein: CASSKGGSGANVLTF. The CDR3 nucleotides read TGTGCCAGCTCTAAGGGAGGCTCTGGGGCCAACGTCCTGACTTTC.

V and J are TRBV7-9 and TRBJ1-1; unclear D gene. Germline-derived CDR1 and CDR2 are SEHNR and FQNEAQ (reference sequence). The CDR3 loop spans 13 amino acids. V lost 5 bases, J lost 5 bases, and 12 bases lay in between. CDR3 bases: TGTGCCAGCAGCGGCATGGTGGGGACTGAAGCTTTCTTT. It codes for CASSGMVGTEAFF.

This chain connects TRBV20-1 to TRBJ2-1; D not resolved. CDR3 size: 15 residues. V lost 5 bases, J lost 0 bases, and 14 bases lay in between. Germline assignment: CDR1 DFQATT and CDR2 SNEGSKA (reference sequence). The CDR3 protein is CSAPEWGGSYNEQFF. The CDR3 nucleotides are TGCAGTGCTCCTGAATGGGGTGGCTCCTACAATGAGCAGTTCTTC.

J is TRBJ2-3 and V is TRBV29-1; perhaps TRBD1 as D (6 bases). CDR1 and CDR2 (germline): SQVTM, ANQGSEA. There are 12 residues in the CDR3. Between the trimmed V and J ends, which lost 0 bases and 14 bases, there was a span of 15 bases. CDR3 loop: CSVEDQGTRRYF. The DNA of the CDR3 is TGCAGCGTTGAAGATCAGGGGACGAGGAGGTATTTT.